The 28 T cell receptor beta chains listed next were all sequenced from one sample in a study of regulatory T cells in long-lasting Graves disease. Construction of the TCR beta libraries employed iRepertoire HTBI primers in conjunction with Arm-PCR of CDR3 regions. MiXCR, applied by TCRdb to the multiplex PCR reads, yields one record per CDR3 protein. The table records approximately 400,000 distinct CDR3 sequences, about 25% of them present only once. As for time point: persistent/refractory GD, antithyroid drugs over 5 years with positive TRAb. RNA from PBMCs was the source of the TCR library. The sequences come from peripheral blood mononuclear cells (PBMCs), collected when the disease was refractory, from a patient treated with antithyroid drugs. Receptors were obtained from a female donor with Graves disease.

This clonotype was counted at least ten times. The chain employs TRBV28 and TRBJ1-5; D not certain. Germline CDR1 reads MDHEN; CDR2 reads SYDVKM. This CDR3 is 14 amino acids long. The germline V and J ends were trimmed by 8 bases and 0 bases, with 11 bases remaining between them. The CDR3 is CASQITGSNQPQHF. The CDR3, as DNA: TGTGCCAGCCAAATCACGGGTAGCAATCAGCCCCAGCATTTT.

This clonotype was picked up many times. The rearrangement links TRBV6-1 to TRBJ2-7; D call uncertain. Germline V gene lookup returns CDR1 MNHNS and CDR2 SASEGT. The CDR3 runs to 13 residues. Trimming shortened V by 6 bases and J by 6 bases, and 15 bases separated the two germline ends. In nucleotides, the CDR3 is TGTGCCAGCAGCGACGTCGACTCCGGCGAGCAGTACTTC. Translation gives CASSDVDSGEQYF.

This rearrangement joins TRBV5-1 to TRBJ1-3; unclear D gene. The CDR3 sequence is 18 residues long. Germline V CDR1 and CDR2: SGHRS, YFSETQ. Trimming took off 1 base at V and 0 bases at J, with 17 bases between the two ends. The chain's CDR3 is CASSLIFSLQDSGNTIYF. The CDR3 DNA sequence: TGCGCCAGCAGCTTGATCTTCTCATTACAAGACTCTGGAAACACCATATATTTT.

This clonotype appeared a few times. The chain recombines TRBV11-2 with TRBJ2-7, with D possibly matching TRBD2 (5 bases). The germline V gene has CDR1 SGHAT and CDR2 FQNNGV. The CDR3 extends over 14 amino acids. Trimming cost V 1 base and J 5 bases, with 12 bases left between them. DNA for the CDR3: TGTGCCAGCAGCTTAGGGCAGAGGCGGGACGAGCAGTACTTC. It yields the protein CASSLGQRRDEQYF.

This clonotype has just a few counts. The gene calls are TRBV9 and TRBJ2-7, with TRBD2 identical over 10 bases. J lost 6 bases, V lost 3 bases, and 9 bases had no gene match. The length of the CDR3 is 15 residues. Germline V gene sequence: CDR1 SGDLS, CDR2 YYNGEE. The CDR3 loop is CASSGSGRDVVEQYF. The CDR3 DNA reads TGTGCCAGCAGCGGAAGCGGGAGGGACGTGGTCGAGCAGTACTTC. Supplemented by reference TRBV9 and TRBJ2-7, the full variable domain reads DSGVTQTPKHLITATGQRVTLRCSPRSGDLSVYWYQQSLDQGLQFLIQYYNGEERAKGNILERFSAQQFPDLHSELNLSSLELGDSALYFCASSGSGRDVVEQYFGPGTRLTVT.

This clonotype has at least ten counts. V is TRBV20-1 and J is TRBJ1-4, with 9 positions matching TRBD1. The V and J ends lost 5 bases and 10 bases, in that order; junction bases with no gene match: 11. The CDR3 spans 14 residues. Germline V gene data show CDR1 as DFQATT and CDR2 as SNEGSKA (reference sequence). The CDR3 is CSALPQGANGKLFF. DNA for the CDR3: TGCAGTGCTCTCCCACAGGGGGCCAACGGAAAACTGTTTTTT.

This clonotype was detected a few times. This sequence joins TRBV3-1 and TRBJ2-4, with 10 bases that match TRBD2. With 0 bases clipped from V and 3 bases from J, the junction kept 2 bases outside the gene matches. The CDR3 runs to 16 residues. Germline loops: CDR1 LGHDT, CDR2 YNNKEL (reference sequence). DNA of the CDR3: TGTGCCAGCAGCCAAGAATTAGCGGGAGGCAAAAACATTCAGTACTTC. Translated: CASSQELAGGKNIQYF.

The rearrangement links TRBV19 to TRBJ2-5; D is possibly TRBD1 (6 bases). Trimming stripped 0 bases from V and 2 bases from J, with 10 bases between. The germline V gene has CDR1 LNHDA and CDR2 SQIVND (reference sequence). The CDR3 runs to 15 residues. The CDR3 coding sequence is TGTGCCAGTAGTATAGACCGAGGACAGCAAGAGACCCAGTACTTC. This encodes CASSIDRGQQETQYF.

This clonotype was seen more than once but under ten times. This chain connects TRBV28 to TRBJ2-1; possible D gene TRBD1, 6 bases. Trimming left V 5 bases short and J 8 bases short, with 25 bases between. Per the germline V gene, CDR1 is MDHEN and CDR2 is SYDVKM. The CDR3 spans 17 residues. CDR3 nucleotides: TGTGCCAGCAGTATCTTACCTACAGGGCCCTATAGAGATGAGCAGTTCTTC. Its protein product is CASSILPTGPYRDEQFF.

The genes are TRBV6-2 or TRBV6-3 and TRBJ2-1; the D is unclear. The CDR3 spans 13 residues. V was trimmed by 7 bases and J by 10 bases, leaving 17 bases between them. CDR1 and CDR2 (germline): MNHEY, SVGEGT. The DNA of the CDR3 is TGTGCCAGCAACGGAAGGTCCCTCGGGGAGCAGTTCTTC. It is translated as CASNGRSLGEQFF.

This clonotype was recorded at least ten times. CDR3 DNA sequence: TGTGCCACCAGCAGGACAGGGCGGGCTTTCTTT. Translated: CATSRTGRAFF. The rearrangement uses TRBV24-1 and TRBJ1-1; 8 nucleotides line up with TRBD1. The V gene's germline CDR1 is KGHDR and CDR2 SFDVKD. The V gene end was trimmed by 7 bases and the J gene end by 11 bases; junction bases not matched to a gene: 5. The CDR3 length is 11 residues.

This chain joins TRBV7-3 and TRBJ2-2; TRBD2 matches at 15 bases. The CDR3 runs to 18 residues. Germline values: CDR1 SGHTA, CDR2 FQGTGA. J was trimmed by 6 bases and V by 2 bases; bases with no gene match: 7. CDR3 in DNA: TGTGCCAGCAGCTTACAACCGGGACTAGCGGGAGGCTCCGGGGAGCTGTTTTTT. This sequence encodes CASSLQPGLAGGSGELFF.

The chain combines TRBV6-1 with TRBJ2-1, with D maybe TRBD1 (6 bases). Trimming took off 9 bases at V and 6 bases at J, with 18 bases between the two ends. CDR1 MNHNS and CDR2 SASEGT come from the germline V gene. This CDR3 is 14 amino acids long. CDR3 bases: TGTGCCAGTGAGGACAGAACAGGCGCCAATGAGCAGTTCTTC. It yields the protein CASEDRTGANEQFF.

The chain uses TRBV27 and TRBJ2-4, with unresolved D. Germline loops: CDR1 MNHEY, CDR2 SMNVEV (reference sequence). CDR3 length: 15 residues. V lost 4 bases and J lost 0, with 10 bases in between. The DNA of the CDR3 is TGTGCCAGCAGTTCAAGTGGTCTAGCCAAAAACATTCAGTACTTC. It is translated as CASSSSGLAKNIQYF.

This clonotype was seen ten or more times. V and J are TRBV6-5 and TRBJ1-6, with no clear D. V shed 2 bases and J shed 10 bases, with 9 bases lying between them. This CDR3 has 13 amino acids. The germline gives CDR1 MNHEY, CDR2 SVGAGI. Here the CDR3 DNA reads TGTGCCAGCAGTTACGACGAGGAATCACCCCTCCACTTT. Its protein is CASSYDEESPLHF.

This clonotype was recorded many times. The chain carries TRBV20-1 and TRBJ1-1; D unresolved. The V gene's germline CDR1 is DFQATT and CDR2 SNEGSKA (reference sequence). The CDR3 consists of 9 residues. V lost 6 bases to trimming and J lost 11 bases, with 10 bases between them. The CDR3 coding sequence is TGCAGTGCGGGCCGCGCGGCTTTCTTT. Its translation: CSAGRAAFF.

This clonotype was detected many times. The CDR3 does not end in the conserved phenylalanine or tryptophan, so this is likely a read error. The DNA is left out, because the CDR3 cannot be placed on it with certainty; the CDR3 is given as TCRdb lists it. The chain is built from TRBV20-1 and TRBJ1-4; the table calls TRBD1, which could not be checked here. Germline loops: CDR1 DFQATT, CDR2 SNEGSKA (reference sequence). The CDR3 has 13 amino acids, counting both end residues. This CDR3 is CSASANKDSRGFG.

The chain recombines TRBV7-2 with TRBJ1-1, with 9 positions matching TRBD1. The germline gives CDR1 SGHTA, CDR2 FQGNSA. V shed 2 bases and J 5 bases; nucleotides not matched to a gene: 6. The CDR3 spans 15 residues. DNA of the CDR3: TGTGCCAGCAGCTTATACAGGGGGCACGGGACTGAAGCTTTCTTT. It encodes CASSLYRGHGTEAFF.

This clonotype was detected ten times or more. The V call is TRBV28, the J call TRBJ1-1, with D maybe TRBD1 (6 bases). CDR1 and CDR2 (germline): MDHEN, SYDVKM. The CDR3 consists of 12 residues. V gave up 8 bases and J gave up 6 bases, with 13 bases separating them. This chain's CDR3 is CASRGQFPEAFF. The CDR3 DNA sequence: TGTGCCAGCCGTGGACAGTTCCCTGAAGCTTTCTTT.

In this sample, this clonotype turned up many times. The genes are TRBV7-2 and TRBJ2-7, with 8 nucleotides matching TRBD2. The V gene's germline CDR1 is SGHTA and CDR2 FQGNSA. V trimming: 5 bases; J trimming: 6 bases; junction bases outside the gene matches: 12. The CDR3 loop spans 15 amino acids. Here the CDR3 reads CASSSGGSWTGEQYF. The CDR3 region has the DNA TGTGCCAGCAGCAGCGGGGGATCCTGGACGGGCGAGCAGTACTTC. Supplemented by reference TRBV7-2 and TRBJ2-7, the full variable domain reads GAGVSQSPSNKVTEKGKDVELRCDPISGHTALYWYRQSLGQGLEFLIYFQGNSAPDKSGLPSDRFSAERTGGSVSTLTIQRTQQEDSAVYLCASSSGGSWTGEQYFGPGTRLTVT.

The rearrangement uses TRBV5-1 and TRBJ2-5; 13 bases align to TRBD2. This CDR3 comprises 14 residues. The germline CDR1 and CDR2 sequences are SGHRS and YFSETQ. J gave up 5 bases and V 4 bases, and 2 bases lay outside the gene matches. The CDR3 nucleotides read TGCGCCAGCAGCGGACTAGCGGGAGCCGAGACCCAGTACTTC. Residues: CASSGLAGAETQYF.

J is TRBJ1-4 and V is TRBV6-4; TRBD1 matches at 9 bases. The CDR3 loop spans 15 amino acids. CDR1 is MRHNA and CDR2 is SNTAGT in the germline V gene. With 4 bases clipped from V and 3 bases from J, the junction kept 3 bases outside the gene matches. CDR3 bases: TGTGCCAGCAGTGCCCGACAGGGGGCTAATGAAAAACTGTTTTTT. It codes for CASSARQGANEKLFF.

The V and J genes are TRBV13 and TRBJ1-1, with TRBD1 matching over 7 bases. The trim removed 8 bases at V and 3 bases at J, leaving 12 bases unmatched. This CDR3 contains 15 residues. CDR1 and CDR2 from the germline V gene are PRHDT and FYEKMQ (reference sequence). The CDR3 sequence: CASSTTGSGYTEAFF. The DNA for the CDR3 is TGTGCCAGCTCCACGACAGGGTCGGGTTACACTGAAGCTTTCTTT.

Ten or more counts support this clonotype. The chain recombines TRBV2 with TRBJ2-7; D perhaps matches TRBD2 (5 bases). CDR3 length: 13 residues. CDR1 is SNHLY and CDR2 is FYNNEI in the germline V gene. V was clipped by 4 bases and J by 3 bases, with 10 bases between them. CDR3 sequence: CASSVGGRYEQYF. In nucleotides, the CDR3 is TGTGCCAGCAGTGTCGGAGGCCGCTACGAGCAGTACTTC.

Comment on this clonotype: With a much larger clone just one base away, this may be a read error. The chain combines TRBV19 with TRBJ1-1; 7 positions match TRBD1. V was clipped by 11 bases and J by 6 bases; unmatched bases: 12. Germline V gives CDR1 LNHDA, CDR2 SQIVND (reference sequence). The CDR3 has 13 residues. Here the CDR3 DNA reads TGTGCCGGTACCGAGGGGGCGAGGGCTGAAGCTTTCTTT. It translates to CAGTEGARAEAFF.

This clonotype was detected many times. This chain links TRBV28 with TRBJ1-2, with TRBD1 matching 9 bases. The CDR3 extends over 16 amino acids. Germline V gene data show CDR1 as MDHEN and CDR2 as SYDVKM. The ends lost 5 bases at V and 5 bases at J; junction bases unmatched: 12. The CDR3 here is CASSPPAPTGGYGYTF. The DNA of the CDR3 is TGTGCCAGCAGTCCACCGGCCCCGACAGGGGGTTATGGCTACACCTTC.

The sample holds a few counts of this clonotype. The rearrangement uses TRBV20-1 and TRBJ2-7; the match to TRBD2 covers 7 bases. Germline values: CDR1 DFQATT, CDR2 SNEGSKA (reference sequence). V lost 6 bases, J lost 7 bases, and 15 bases stayed unmatched. This CDR3 region has 14 residues. The CDR3 DNA follows: TGCAGTGCCTCGCGGGGGAGGGTGCATGGGGAGCAGTACTTC. Translating it yields CSASRGRVHGEQYF.

This clonotype has more than one count but fewer than ten. This chain links TRBV7-3 with TRBJ2-5, with a possible D match to TRBD2 (7 bases). Germline CDR1 SGHTA, CDR2 FQGTGA. This CDR3 contains 15 residues. The V end was cut by 0 bases, the J end by 1 base, with 9 bases between. CDR3 nucleotides: TGTGCCAGCAGCTTAACGGGGGGGCGCCAAGAGACCCAGTACTTC. Encoded protein: CASSLTGGRQETQYF.